A single sample is the source of the 5 T cell receptor beta chains below, sequenced in a study of OX40 agonist ivuxolimab in advanced cancers. Sequencing was performed with immunoSEQ multiplex PCR; in TCRdb, only in-frame clones are kept and a portion is missing. The sample has 2,000 to 2,500 clones; around 85% are singletons. Sample: CD4+ or CD8+ T cells sorted from blood, taken in a trial of the OX40 agonist ivuxolimab. The receptor set was obtained from an adult with an advanced solid tumor such as melanoma, head and neck, liver or kidney cancer.

This sequence joins TRBV27 and TRBJ2-2; D gene unclear. The CDR3 extends over 13 amino acids. Trimming took off 0 bases at V and 4 bases at J, with 3 bases between the two ends. The germline V gene has CDR1 MNHEY and CDR2 SMNVEV (reference sequence). The CDR3 spells CASSLSVTGELFF. CDR3 DNA sequence: TGTGCCAGCAGTTTATCGGTCACCGGGGAGCTGTTTTTT.

The chain couples TRBV9 to TRBJ2-3; D is undetermined. The length of the CDR3 is 12 residues. V was cut by 4 bases and J by 1 base, with 4 bases left in between. The germline CDR1 and CDR2 sequences are SGDLS and YYNGEE. CDR3 sequence reads: CASSTGTDTQYF. In DNA, the CDR3 is TGTGCCAGCAGCACCGGCACAGATACGCAGTATTTT.

This chain connects TRBV16 to TRBJ1-2; D gene uncertain. This CDR3 is built from 13 residues. Trimming left V 5 bases short and J 4 bases short, with 11 bases between. Germline lookup yields CDR1 KGHSY and CDR2 FQNENV. The CDR3 DNA reads as TGTGCCAGCAGCGTTAGAAAGACCTATGGCTACACCTTC. It yields the protein CASSVRKTYGYTF.

The rearrangement joins TRBV18 to TRBJ1-1; tentative D call: TRBD1 (5 bases). The CDR3 runs to 16 residues. Germline values: CDR1 KGHSH, CDR2 LQKENI. V was clipped by 3 bases and J by 6 bases, with 20 bases between them. The CDR3 here is CASSPDRGALIPEAFF. In DNA, the CDR3 is TGTGCCAGCTCACCGGATAGGGGCGCCCTCATCCCTGAAGCTTTCTTT.

This clone was seen only once. This CDR3 is also generated by other DNA sequences in the sample. The chain joins TRBV15 to TRBJ2-7; D gene unclear. Between the trimmed V and J ends, which lost 1 base and 4 bases, there was a span of 5 bases. Germline CDR1 reads LNHNV; CDR2 reads YYDKDF (reference sequence). This CDR3 is built from 12 residues. CDR3 DNA sequence: TGTGCCACCAGCAGAGGGGGTTACGAGCAGTACTTC. It encodes CATSRGGYEQYF. Looking up the rest from reference TRBV15 and TRBJ2-7 gives the full variable domain: DAMVIQNPRYQVTQFGKPVTLSCSQTLNHNVMYWYQQKSSQAPKLLFHYYDKDFNNEADTPDNFQSRRPNTSFCFLDIRSPGLGDTAMYLCATSRGGYEQYFGPGTRLTVT.